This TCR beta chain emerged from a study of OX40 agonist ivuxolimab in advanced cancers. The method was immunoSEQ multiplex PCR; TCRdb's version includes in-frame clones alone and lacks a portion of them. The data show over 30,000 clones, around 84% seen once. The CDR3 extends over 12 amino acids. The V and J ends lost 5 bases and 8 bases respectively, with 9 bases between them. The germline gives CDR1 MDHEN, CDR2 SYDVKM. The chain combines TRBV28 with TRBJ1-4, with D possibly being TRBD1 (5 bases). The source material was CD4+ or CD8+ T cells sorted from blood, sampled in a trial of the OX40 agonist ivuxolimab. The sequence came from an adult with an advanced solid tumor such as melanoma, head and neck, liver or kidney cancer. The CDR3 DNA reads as TGTGCCAGCAGTCCAGGGAGGGAAAAACTGTTTTTT. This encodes CASSPGREKLFF.